Listed below are T cell receptor beta chains from one sample, sequenced in a study of post-analysis software for immune sequencing data. One entry per CDR3 protein, called by TCRdb with MiXCR from the PCR reads. The sample carries around 710,000 distinct CDR3 sequences, 35% to 55% recorded once. Sequences were obtained from blood. Source of these receptors: a girl aged 10 to 17 with multiple sclerosis. Each CDR3 is given with its conserved first and last residue. The D gene is left open where the match is weak. Clone size appears in some rows only: once, few, many, or a class for an expanded clone.

. | TRBJ1-1 | TRBV6-1 | . | TGTGCCAGCAGTGGAGGCCGCGAGACTGAAGCTTTCTTT | CASSGGRETEAFF
. | TRBJ1-6 | TRBV4-3 | few | TGCGCCAGCAGACAGGGTATGAATTCACCCCTCCACTTT | CASRQGMNSPLHF
TRBD1 | TRBJ1-2 | TRBV15 | . | TGTGCCACCAGCAGCCCGGGACAGGGGCTACCTAACTATGGCTACACCTTC | CATSSPGQGLPNYGYTF
TRBD2 | TRBJ2-3 | TRBV20-1 | . | TGCAGTGCTAGCCCAGGACTAGCGGGAGTATCTCGCCCAGATACGCAGTATTTT | CSASPGLAGVSRPDTQYF
. | TRBJ2-7 | TRBV11-2 | few | TGTGCCAGCAGGGGGCTACTCCTCTCCTACGAGCAGTACTTC | CASRGLLLSYEQYF
. | TRBJ1-5 | TRBV2 | . | TGTGCCAGCAGTGAAGGAGGACATGGCAATCAGCCCCAGCATTTT | CASSEGGHGNQPQHF
. | TRBJ2-7 | TRBV10-3 | few | TGTGCCATCGAAACTAAGGCCGCGTACTACGAGCAGTACTTC | CAIETKAAYYEQYF
TRBD1 | TRBJ2-1 | TRBV7-9 | . | TGTGCCAGCTTAGGGACAGGGGACGATGAGCAGTTCTTC | CASLGTGDDEQFF
. | TRBJ2-5 | TRBV2 | . | TGTGCCAGTCGGGCCCTGGGGAAGACCCAGTACTTC | CASRALGKTQYF
. | TRBJ1-2 | TRBV29-1 | few | TGCAGCGTTGAAGATCCGAGGGAGTGGGATGGCTACACCTTC | CSVEDPREWDGYTF
TRBD1 | TRBJ2-1 | TRBV18 | once | TGTGCCAGCTCAGAATCGACAGGGCAAGAGACCCAGTTCTTC | CASSESTGQETQFF
. | TRBJ2-7 | TRBV11-2 | few | TGTGCCAGCAGCTTGGACAGACACGAGCAGTACTTC | CASSLDRHEQYF
TRBD2 | TRBJ2-7 | TRBV20-1 | few | TGCAGTGCCTGGACTAGCGATAGCTCCTACGAGCAGTACTTC | CSAWTSDSSYEQYF
. | TRBJ2-7 | TRBV27 | . | TGTGCCAGCAGTTTAGTAAGGCCAACTACCTACGAGCAGTACTTC | CASSLVRPTTYEQYF
. | TRBJ1-4 | TRBV7-9 | few | TGTGCCAGCACTTCGGGCACCCGCACGGCTAATGAAAAACTGTTTTTT | CASTSGTRTANEKLFF
. | TRBJ2-4 | TRBV11-2 | few | TGTGCCAGCAGCTTAGGGACGGACTACCTAGCCAAAAACATTCAGTACTTC | CASSLGTDYLAKNIQYF
. | TRBJ2-1 | TRBV20-1 | few | TGCAGTGCCCGGGACCTGGGGTCCTACAATGAGCAGTTCTTC | CSARDLGSYNEQFF
. | TRBJ1-2 | TRBV25-1 | . | TGTGCCAGCAGTGAAAAATTGGCGGGGGGGAAGGCCTACACCTTC | CASSEKLAGGKAYTF
TRBD2 | TRBJ2-1 | TRBV4-2 | . | TGTGCCAGCAGCCCGAGGGCGCGGGAGGGGCCCTACAATGAGCAGTTCTTC | CASSPRAREGPYNEQFF
. | TRBJ2-3 | TRBV27 | few | TGTGCCAGCAGTCCCTTAGCGGAGGGGACAGATACGCAGTATTTT | CASSPLAEGTDTQYF
TRBD1 | TRBJ2-1 | TRBV20-1 | . | TGCAGTGCTAGAGGGACAGGGGCTCGTGAGCAGTTCTTC | CSARGTGAREQFF
. | TRBJ2-6 | TRBV7-3 | . | TGTGCCAGCAGCTTAGTTCCCCGGGGCGGGGTCCCTGGGGCCAACGTCCTGACTTTC | CASSLVPRGGVPGANVLTF
. | TRBJ2-7 | TRBV13 | . | TGTGCCAGCAGCTTAGGAGTAGGGGGGGCGCAATACGAGCAGTACTTC | CASSLGVGGAQYEQYF
. | TRBJ2-7 | TRBV7-2 | . | TGTGCCAGCAGCAACTACGGGCCCTCCTACGAGCAGTACTTC | CASSNYGPSYEQYF
. | TRBJ1-1 | TRBV5-1 | . | TGCGCCAGCAGCTCACATTACCGGGAGAACACTGAAGCTTTCTTT | CASSSHYRENTEAFF
TRBD1 | TRBJ2-1 | TRBV25-1 | few | TGTGCCAGCAGTGAATCCCCTCGAGACAGGGAGTCCTACAATGAGCAGTTCTTC | CASSESPRDRESYNEQFF
. | TRBJ2-1 | TRBV7-9 | . | TGTGCCAGCAGGCTTCAGGGTAAGCCTAGATACAATGAGCAGTTCTTC | CASRLQGKPRYNEQFF
. | TRBJ1-5 | TRBV27 | few | TGTGCCAGCAGTCCCCAGAGGGGCGGCAATCAGCCCCAGCATTTT | CASSPQRGGNQPQHF
TRBD2 | TRBJ2-1 | TRBV24-1 | few | TGTGCCACCAGTGATTCCCTAGCGGGAGTGACGTTCTTC | CATSDSLAGVTFF
TRBD1 | TRBJ1-1 | TRBV24-1 | . | TGTGCCACCAGTGATGCCGGGACAGGGGGTTCTGAAGCTTTCTTT | CATSDAGTGGSEAFF
TRBD2 | TRBJ2-5 | TRBV12-3/TRBV12-4 | . | TGTGCCAGCAGTTTACAGACTAGCGGGAGGGCCCGAGAGACCCAGTACTTC | CASSLQTSGRARETQYF
. | TRBJ2-1 | TRBV9 | . | TGTGCCAGCAACAGGCCCGACTCCTACAATGAGCAGTTCTTC | CASNRPDSYNEQFF
. | TRBJ2-3 | TRBV24-1 | few | TGTGCCACCAGTGATTATCGGGGGCCCACAGATACGCAGTATTTT | CATSDYRGPTDTQYF